This T cell receptor beta chain was recorded in a study of blood T cell repertoires in COVID-19. Study-wide context: Sites across the United States, Italy and Spain contributed samples from acute and convalescent COVID-19. PBMCs, B-cell-depleted T cells, or T cells provided the cDNA or gDNA that made up the material.

The authors' processing: Amplification of reference gene primers provided the estimated nucleated cell counts. The assay was immunoSEQ multiplex PCR, and TCRdb's table has in-frame clones only and misses some. V, J and clone size are those of that table, while D and trimming were read from the DNA. The table lists 150,000 or so clones, 85% of them singletons. A single count supports this clone. The V and J ends lost 5 bases and 11 bases, in that order; junction bases with no gene match: 13. Germline V CDR1 and CDR2: SGHTA, FQGNSA. This CDR3 is 14 amino acids long. The chain links TRBV7-2 to TRBJ2-3, with 7 bases that match TRBD2. The material sequenced was peripheral blood. The clonotype originates from a human donor with acute or convalescent COVID-19. The donor label of this sample is uncertain. The CDR3 is CASSLDTKAGRQYF. The CDR3 DNA is TGTGCCAGCAGCCTCGATACTAAAGCGGGACGGCAGTATTTT.